This entry lists 9 T cell receptor beta chains sequenced from one sample in a study of T cells in Graves' hyperthyroidism and ophthalmopathy (dated by TCRdb to the late 2010s). Libraries were prepared through multiplex PCR. Sequenced on an Illumina HiSeq 2000. The TCR beta CDR3 regions were amplified from the RNA transcripts. The first round of RT-PCR for the TCR CDR3 was performed with the HTBI primer set and the Qiagen OneStep RT-PCR kit. TCRdb handled the public reads itself, with Q25 trimming in fastp and clone calling in MiXCR, and kept productive beta chains. Rows with one shared CDR3 protein collapse into an entry with the most common genes and DNA. The sample table lists a few hundred thousand distinct CDR3 sequences, 15% to 20% of them with a count of one. 2.5% to 4% of the sample lies in the top ten. Specimen: blood. The receptors originated from a woman aged 40 to 50 with Graves' ophthalmopathy.

This clonotype was seen ten or more times. This chain uses TRBV18 with TRBJ2-5; 9 bases fit TRBD2. Germline V gene sequence: CDR1 KGHSH, CDR2 LQKENI. The CDR3 is 13 residues long. Trimming removed 8 bases from V and 5 bases from J; junction bases left unmatched: 6. CDR3 sequence: CASSPTSGETQYF. The CDR3 DNA is TGTGCCAGCAGCCCCACTAGCGGGGAGACCCAGTACTTC.

This clonotype appeared many times. The chain couples TRBV2 to TRBJ2-7; TRBD1 agrees at 8 bases. This CDR3 has 15 residues. Trimming took 11 bases from V and 2 from J; bases not matched to a gene: 14. The germline CDR1 and CDR2 sequences are SNHLY and FYNNEI. The CDR3 DNA sequence: TGTGCCTCCCAGAACCTCAGGGGGCGTCCCTACGAGCAGTACTTC. Amino acids: CASQNLRGRPYEQYF.

This clonotype has at least ten counts. V usage is TRBV7-9 and J usage is TRBJ2-3; perhaps D is TRBD1 or TRBD2 (5 bases each). The CDR3 totals 14 residues. Looked up from germline, CDR1 is SEHNR and CDR2 is FQNEAQ (reference sequence). V was cut by 1 base and J by 4 bases, with 9 bases left in between. The CDR3 DNA sequence: TGTGCCAGCAGCTTAGACGGGGACGCAGATACGCAGTATTTT. The encoded protein is CASSLDGDADTQYF.

In its sample, this clonotype was seen many times. CDR3 DNA sequence: TGTGCCTGGAGCGTACTCCCCCGTAGGGAGCAGTACTTC. It yields the protein CAWSVLPRREQYF. The genes are TRBV30 and TRBJ2-7; no reliable D call. Trimming left V 3 bases short and J 7 bases short, with 16 bases between. This CDR3 is 13 amino acids long. Germline loops: CDR1 GTSNPN, CDR2 SVGIG (reference sequence).

This clonotype was recorded many times. This chain connects TRBV2 to TRBJ2-3, with D perhaps matching TRBD2 (6 bases). The CDR3 is 15 residues long. With 2 bases removed from V and 0 bases from J, the gap between germline ends came to 9 bases. Germline CDR1 and CDR2: SNHLY and FYNNEI. The CDR3 region is CASSEQSGSTDTQYF. The DNA of the CDR3 is TGTGCCAGCAGTGAACAAAGCGGGAGCACAGATACGCAGTATTTT.

The chain couples TRBV24-1 to TRBJ1-1; D remains ambiguous. The CDR3 has 15 residues. V was trimmed by 4 bases and J by 4 bases, leaving 15 bases between them. CDR1 is KGHDR, CDR2 SFDVKD, per germline. DNA of the CDR3: TGTGCCACCAGTGAACGGCCGGCGCGGGGCACTGAAGCTTTCTTT. Translation: CATSERPARGTEAFF.

The V call is TRBV7-9, the J call TRBJ2-7; D not resolved. Germline V gene lookup returns CDR1 SEHNR and CDR2 FQNEAQ (reference sequence). The ends were cut back, 5 bases at V and 6 bases at J, with 14 bases in the middle. This CDR3 is 13 amino acids long. The CDR3 region has the DNA TGTGCCAGCAGCCTCCAGGAACCGGCCGAGCAGTACTTC. This sequence encodes CASSLQEPAEQYF.

This clonotype has ten or more counts. V and J are TRBV20-1 and TRBJ2-7, with 11 bases lining up with TRBD2. Looked up from germline, CDR1 is DFQATT and CDR2 is SNEGSKA (reference sequence). This CDR3 is 21 amino acids long. V shed 0 bases, J shed 2 bases, and the junction held 21 bases outside the gene matches. In nucleotides, the CDR3 is TGCAGTGCTAGAGATCCATCTACTAGCGGGAGTTCGGGAACCGGGACCTACGAGCAGTACTTC. Its protein is CSARDPSTSGSSGTGTYEQYF.

Concerning this clonotype: A much larger clone sits a single nucleotide away, making a read error possible. J is TRBJ2-7 and V is TRBV20-1, with TRBD1 matching 10 bases. The CDR3 is 15 residues long. V shed 6 bases and J 5 bases; nucleotides not matched to a gene: 13. The germline CDR1 and CDR2 sequences are DFQATT and SNEGSKA (reference sequence). The CDR3 spells CSASSGQGSFDEQYF. The DNA for the CDR3 is TGCAGTGCAAGCTCGGGACAGGGGTCATTCGACGAGCAGTACTTC.